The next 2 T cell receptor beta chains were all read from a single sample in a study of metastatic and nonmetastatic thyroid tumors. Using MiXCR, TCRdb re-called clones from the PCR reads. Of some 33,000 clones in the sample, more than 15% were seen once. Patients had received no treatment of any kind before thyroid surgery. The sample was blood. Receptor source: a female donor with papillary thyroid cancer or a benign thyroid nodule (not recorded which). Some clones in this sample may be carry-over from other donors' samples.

The chain's CDR3 is CASSEAEGLTYEQYF. The CDR3 nucleotides are TGTGCCAGCAGTGAAGCCGAGGGCCTGACCTACGAGCAGTACTTC. The chain joins TRBV2 to TRBJ2-7; TRBD2 is a possible D gene (5 bases). Trimming shortened V by 0 bases and J by 2 bases, and 11 bases separated the two germline ends. There are 15 residues in the CDR3. Germline lookup yields CDR1 SNHLY and CDR2 FYNNEI.

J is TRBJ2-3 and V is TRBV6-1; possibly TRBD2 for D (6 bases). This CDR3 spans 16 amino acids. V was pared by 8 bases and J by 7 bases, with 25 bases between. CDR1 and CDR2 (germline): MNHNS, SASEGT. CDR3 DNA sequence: TGTGCCAGCTGCCTCTGGGCGGGGTGGACGCAATATACGCAGTATTTT. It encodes CASCLWAGWTQYTQYF.